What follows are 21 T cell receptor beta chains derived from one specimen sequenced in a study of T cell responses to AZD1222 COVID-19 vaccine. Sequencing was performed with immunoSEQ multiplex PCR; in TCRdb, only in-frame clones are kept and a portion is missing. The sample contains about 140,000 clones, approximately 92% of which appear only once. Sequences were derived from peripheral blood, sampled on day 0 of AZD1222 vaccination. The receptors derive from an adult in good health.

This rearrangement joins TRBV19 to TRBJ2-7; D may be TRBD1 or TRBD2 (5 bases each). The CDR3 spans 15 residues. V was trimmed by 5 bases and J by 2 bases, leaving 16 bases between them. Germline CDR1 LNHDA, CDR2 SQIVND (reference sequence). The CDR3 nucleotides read TGTGCCAGTAGTGTCCTCGGGACCCATCCCTACGAGCAGTACTTC. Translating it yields CASSVLGTHPYEQYF. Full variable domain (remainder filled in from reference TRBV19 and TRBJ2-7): DGGITQSPKYLFRKEGQNVTLSCEQNLNHDAMYWYRQDPGQGLRLIYYSQIVNDFQKGDIAEGYSVSREKKESFPLTVTSAQKNPTAFYLCASSVLGTHPYEQYFGPGTRLTVT.

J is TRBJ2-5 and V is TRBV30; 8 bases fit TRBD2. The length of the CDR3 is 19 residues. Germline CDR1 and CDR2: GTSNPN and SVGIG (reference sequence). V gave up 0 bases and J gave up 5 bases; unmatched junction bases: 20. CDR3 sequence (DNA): TGTGCCTGGAGTGTAGGGCGGGGGGCAGGTTATATCGTTATGGAGACCCAGTACTTC. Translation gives CAWSVGRGAGYIVMETQYF.

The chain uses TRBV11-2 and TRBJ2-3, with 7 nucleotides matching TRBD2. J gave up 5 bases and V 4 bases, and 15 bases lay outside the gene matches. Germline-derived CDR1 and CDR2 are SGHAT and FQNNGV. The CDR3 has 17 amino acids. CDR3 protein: CASSYSAGERYGDTQYF. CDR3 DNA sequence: TGTGCCAGCAGCTATTCTGCGGGGGAGAGATACGGAGATACGCAGTATTTT.

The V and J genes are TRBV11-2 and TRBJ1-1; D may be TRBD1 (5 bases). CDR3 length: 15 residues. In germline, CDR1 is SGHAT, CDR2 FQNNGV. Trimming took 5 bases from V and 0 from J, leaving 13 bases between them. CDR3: CASSHRWGMNTEAFF. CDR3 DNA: TGTGCCAGCAGCCACCGTTGGGGGATGAACACTGAAGCTTTCTTT. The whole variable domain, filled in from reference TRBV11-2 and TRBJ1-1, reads EAGVAQSPRYKIIEKRQSVAFWCNPISGHATLYWYQQILGQGPKLLIQFQNNGVVDDSQLPKDRFSAERLKGVDSTLKIQPAKLEDSAVYLCASSHRWGMNTEAFFGQGTRLTVV.

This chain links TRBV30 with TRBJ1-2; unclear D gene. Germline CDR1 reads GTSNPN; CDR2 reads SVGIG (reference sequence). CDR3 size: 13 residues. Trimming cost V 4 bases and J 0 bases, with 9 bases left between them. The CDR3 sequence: CAWKYGSNYGYTF. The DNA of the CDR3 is TGTGCCTGGAAGTATGGTTCTAACTATGGCTACACCTTC.

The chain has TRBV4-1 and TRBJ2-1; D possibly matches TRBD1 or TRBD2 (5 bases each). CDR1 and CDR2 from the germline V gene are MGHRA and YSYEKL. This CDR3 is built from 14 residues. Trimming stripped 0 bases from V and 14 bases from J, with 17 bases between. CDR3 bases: TGCGCCAGCAGCCAAGATTGGGACCGGCCGGCGGAGTTCTTC. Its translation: CASSQDWDRPAEFF.

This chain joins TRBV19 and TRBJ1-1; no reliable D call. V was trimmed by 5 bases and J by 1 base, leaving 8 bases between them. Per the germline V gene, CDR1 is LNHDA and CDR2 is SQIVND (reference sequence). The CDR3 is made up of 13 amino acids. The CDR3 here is CASSRVWNTEAFF. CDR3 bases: TGTGCCAGTAGTCGGGTCTGGAACACTGAAGCTTTCTTT.

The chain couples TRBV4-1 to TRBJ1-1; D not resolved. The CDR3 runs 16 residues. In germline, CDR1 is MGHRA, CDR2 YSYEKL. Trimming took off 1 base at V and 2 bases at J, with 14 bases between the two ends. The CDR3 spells CASSQGRVTGNTEAFF. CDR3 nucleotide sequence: TGCGCCAGCAGCCAAGGGCGGGTCACGGGAAACACTGAAGCTTTCTTT.

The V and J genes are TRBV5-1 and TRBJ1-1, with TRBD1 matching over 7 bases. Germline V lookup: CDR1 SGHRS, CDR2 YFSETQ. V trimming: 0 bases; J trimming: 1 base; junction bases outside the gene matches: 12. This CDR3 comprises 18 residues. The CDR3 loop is CASSLDPGGGDANTEAFF. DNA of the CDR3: TGCGCCAGCAGCTTGGACCCGGGAGGGGGCGATGCGAACACTGAAGCTTTCTTT.

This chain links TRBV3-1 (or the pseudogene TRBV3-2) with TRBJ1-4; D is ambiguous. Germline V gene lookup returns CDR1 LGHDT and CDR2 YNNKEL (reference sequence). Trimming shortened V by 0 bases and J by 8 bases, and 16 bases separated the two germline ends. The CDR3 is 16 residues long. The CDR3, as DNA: TGTGCCAGCAGCCAAGATGGGTGGGGAGGTTTCGAAAAACTGTTTTTT. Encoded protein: CASSQDGWGGFEKLFF.

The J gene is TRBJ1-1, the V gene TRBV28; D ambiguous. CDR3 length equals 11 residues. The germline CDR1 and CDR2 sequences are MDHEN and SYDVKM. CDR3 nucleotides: TGTGCTGCTCGGGTGGGAATCGGGGCTTTCTTT. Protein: CAARVGIGAFF.

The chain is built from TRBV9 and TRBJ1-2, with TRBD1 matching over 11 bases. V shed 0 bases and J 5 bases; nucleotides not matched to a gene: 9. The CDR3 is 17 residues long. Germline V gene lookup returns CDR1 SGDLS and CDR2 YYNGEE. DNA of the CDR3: TGTGCCAGCAGCGTAGGTACGAAAGGACAGGGGGCTTATGGCTACACCTTC. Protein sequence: CASSVGTKGQGAYGYTF. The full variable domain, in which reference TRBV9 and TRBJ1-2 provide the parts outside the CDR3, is DSGVTQTPKHLITATGQRVTLRCSPRSGDLSVYWYQQSLDQGLQFLIQYYNGEERAKGNILERFSAQQFPDLHSELNLSSLELGDSALYFCASSVGTKGQGAYGYTFGSGTRLTVV.

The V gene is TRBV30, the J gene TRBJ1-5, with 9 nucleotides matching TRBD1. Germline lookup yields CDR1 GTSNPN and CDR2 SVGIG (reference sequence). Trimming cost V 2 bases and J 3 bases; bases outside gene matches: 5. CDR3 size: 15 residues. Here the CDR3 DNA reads TGTGCCTGGAGTCCCGGGACAGGGATCAATCAGCCCCAGCATTTT. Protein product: CAWSPGTGINQPQHF.

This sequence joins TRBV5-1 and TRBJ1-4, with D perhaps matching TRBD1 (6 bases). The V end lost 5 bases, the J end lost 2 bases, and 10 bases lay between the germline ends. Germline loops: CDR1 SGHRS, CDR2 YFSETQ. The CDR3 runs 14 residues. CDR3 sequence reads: CASRRTATNEKLFF. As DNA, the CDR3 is TGCGCCAGCAGACGGACAGCCACTAATGAAAAACTGTTTTTT.

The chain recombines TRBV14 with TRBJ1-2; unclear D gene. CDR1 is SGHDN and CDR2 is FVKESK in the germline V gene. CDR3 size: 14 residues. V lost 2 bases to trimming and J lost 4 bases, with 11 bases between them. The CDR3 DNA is TGTGCCAGCAGCCAATCTGGGAAGGTCTATGGCTACACCTTC. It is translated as CASSQSGKVYGYTF.

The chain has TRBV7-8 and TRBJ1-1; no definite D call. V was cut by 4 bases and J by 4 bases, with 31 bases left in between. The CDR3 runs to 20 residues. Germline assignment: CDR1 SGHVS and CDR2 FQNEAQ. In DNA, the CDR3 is TGTGCCAGCAGCTCCCTCCTCCACCGGGAGCCCCGATTTGAGGGCACTGAAGCTTTCTTT. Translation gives CASSSLLHREPRFEGTEAFF.

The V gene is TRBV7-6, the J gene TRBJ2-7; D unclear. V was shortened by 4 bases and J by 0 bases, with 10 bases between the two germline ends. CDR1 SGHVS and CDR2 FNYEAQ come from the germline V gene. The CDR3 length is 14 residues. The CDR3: CASSSDPGSYEQYF. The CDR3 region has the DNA TGTGCCAGCAGCTCCGACCCCGGCTCCTACGAGCAGTACTTC.

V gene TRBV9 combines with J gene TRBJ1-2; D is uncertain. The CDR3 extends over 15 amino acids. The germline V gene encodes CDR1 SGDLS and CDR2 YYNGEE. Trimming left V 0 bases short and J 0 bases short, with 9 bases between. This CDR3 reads CASSVVADANYGYTF. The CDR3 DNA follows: TGTGCCAGCAGCGTAGTGGCAGATGCTAACTATGGCTACACCTTC.

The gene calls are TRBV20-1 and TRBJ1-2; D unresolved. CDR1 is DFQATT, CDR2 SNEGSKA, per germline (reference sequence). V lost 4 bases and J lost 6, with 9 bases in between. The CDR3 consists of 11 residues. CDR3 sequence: CSANLGNGYTF. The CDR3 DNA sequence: TGCAGTGCTAATCTGGGGAATGGCTACACCTTC.

The CDR3 is CASSYYQVREKLFF. CDR3 bases: TGTGCCAGCAGTTACTACCAGGTAAGGGAAAAACTGTTTTTT. This chain joins TRBV6-6 and TRBJ1-4; D uncertain. In germline, CDR1 is MNHNY, CDR2 SVGAGI (reference sequence). Deletions cut 1 base from V and 8 bases from J, with 11 bases between. This CDR3 region has 14 residues.

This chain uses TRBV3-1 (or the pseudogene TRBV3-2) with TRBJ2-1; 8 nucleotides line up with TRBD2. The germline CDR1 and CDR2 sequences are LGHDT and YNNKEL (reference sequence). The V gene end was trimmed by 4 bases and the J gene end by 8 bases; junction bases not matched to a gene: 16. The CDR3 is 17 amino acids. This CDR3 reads CASSLMSGGQGLYEQFF. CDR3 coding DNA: TGTGCCAGCAGCCTCATGAGCGGGGGCCAAGGACTCTATGAGCAGTTCTTC.